The entry that follows covers one TCR beta chain sequence. The V and J ends lost 5 bases and 6 bases respectively, with 29 bases between them. The CDR3 loop spans 18 amino acids. Per germline, CDR1 SGHKS and CDR2 YYEKEE (reference sequence). Original analysis: By means of reference gene primer amplification, nucleated cell counts were estimated. Sequencing was performed with immunoSEQ multiplex PCR; in TCRdb, only in-frame clones are kept and a portion is missing. The D gene and trimming were derived from the DNA, and the V and J assignments and clone size from that table. The table shows around 53,000 clones, with about 87% occurring only once. Patients in Seattle were enrolled during active infection, then followed longitudinally. This entry belongs to a study of blood T cell repertoires in COVID-19. The wider study: Sample material is recorded as cDNA or gDNA derived from T cells, B-cell-depleted T cells, or PBMCs.

This clonotype was obtained from a woman aged 60-75 years with COVID-19, enrolled during active disease. The material sequenced was peripheral blood. The J gene is TRBJ1-1, the V gene TRBV5-5; the D gene is possibly TRBD1 (6 bases). In DNA form, the CDR3 reads TGTGCCAGCAGTCCCGGAGGGGGGGCAGTCCAAGGCGTGGCTGAAGCTTTCTTT. It specifies CASSPGGGAVQGVAEAFF.